These 13 T cell receptor beta chains came from one sample sequenced in a study of blood T cell repertoires in COVID-19. This table comes from immunoSEQ multiplex PCR, and its TCRdb copy is limited to in-frame clones, with some not included. Of around 100,000 clones in the sample, roughly four fifths were seen once. The sample was peripheral blood. The receptors originated from a human donor in a cohort sampled during active COVID-19.

The gene calls are TRBV24-1 and TRBJ1-2; the match to TRBD1 covers 7 bases. J lost 0 bases, V lost 4 bases, and 4 bases had no gene match. Germline V gene sequence: CDR1 KGHDR, CDR2 SFDVKD. This CDR3 comprises 15 residues. The CDR3 nucleotides read TGTGCCACCAGTGACACAGGGGACACTAACTATGGCTACACCTTC. It yields the protein CATSDTGDTNYGYTF.

The rearrangement uses TRBV25-1 and TRBJ2-7; 10 nucleotides line up with TRBD1. With 4 bases clipped from V and 3 bases from J, the junction kept 6 bases outside the gene matches. Germline assignment: CDR1 MGHDK and CDR2 SYGVNS. This CDR3 has 15 amino acids. In nucleotides, the CDR3 is TGTGCCAGCAGTGGCGACAGGGGGCAGATCTACGAGCAGTACTTC. The encoded protein is CASSGDRGQIYEQYF.

This chain uses TRBV11-2 with TRBJ2-1; 8 nucleotides agree with TRBD2. Germline CDR1 reads SGHAT; CDR2 reads FQNNGV. The CDR3 consists of 17 residues. The V segment lost 0 bases and the J segment 1 base; nucleotides outside the gene matches: 5. The CDR3 DNA is TGTGCCAGCAGCTTAGACCCAGCGGGAGCGTCCTACAATGAGCAGTTCTTC. This codes for CASSLDPAGASYNEQFF.

J is TRBJ1-1 and V is TRBV7-9; 7 nucleotides match TRBD1. Germline assignment: CDR1 SEHNR and CDR2 FQNEAQ (reference sequence). The CDR3 loop spans 12 amino acids. V trimming: 11 bases; J trimming: 5 bases; junction bases outside the gene matches: 8. Written as DNA, the CDR3 is TGTGCCGGGAACAGGGGAGAAACTGAAGCTTTCTTT. This gives the protein CAGNRGETEAFF.

This chain links TRBV29-1 with TRBJ2-1, with D perhaps TRBD1 (7 bases). This CDR3 has 13 amino acids. CDR1 and CDR2 from the germline V gene are SQVTM and ANQGSEA. V was pared by 4 bases and J by 9 bases, with 16 bases between. CDR3 nucleotides: TGCAGCGTTGGGGGCGGAGGGGGCGGTGAGCAGTTCTTC. It specifies CSVGGGGGGEQFF.

This chain links TRBV11-2 with TRBJ1-1; TRBD1 might be the D (6 bases). This CDR3 has 17 residues. The germline V and J ends were trimmed by 2 bases and 1 base, with 17 bases remaining between them. Germline loops: CDR1 SGHAT, CDR2 FQNNGV. This chain's CDR3 is CASSLLLGRQANTEAFF. For the CDR3, the DNA is TGTGCCAGCAGCTTACTGCTAGGACGACAGGCGAACACTGAAGCTTTCTTT.

This sequence joins TRBV5-1 and TRBJ2-7; tentatively, D is TRBD2 (6 bases). The CDR3 covers 16 residues. Germline V gene data show CDR1 as SGHRS and CDR2 as YFSETQ. Trimming removed 0 bases at V and 0 bases at J, with 13 bases between. The CDR3 DNA is TGCGCCAGCAGCTTGGCGATAGCGGAGATCTCCTACGAGCAGTACTTC. This codes for CASSLAIAEISYEQYF.

The chain recombines TRBV18 with TRBJ2-2, with TRBD2 identical over 7 bases. The CDR3 is made up of 16 amino acids. V lost 2 bases and J lost 0; bases outside the gene matches: 3. Germline loops: CDR1 KGHSH, CDR2 LQKENI. The CDR3 protein is CASSPAGLANTGELFF. CDR3 DNA: TGTGCCAGCTCACCAGCTGGACTAGCGAACACCGGGGAGCTGTTTTTT.

The chain joins TRBV19 to TRBJ2-2, with 11 bases aligning to TRBD1. Germline trimming cut 5 bases from V and 5 bases from J; bases unmatched to any gene: 10. Looked up from germline, CDR1 is LNHDA and CDR2 is SQIVND (reference sequence). The CDR3 spans 17 residues. CDR3 coding DNA: TGTGCCAGTAGTGTCGGGACAGGGGGAGTTGTGACCGGGGAGCTGTTTTTT. Translating gives CASSVGTGGVVTGELFF.

The CDR3 nucleotides are TGTGCCAGCAGTTACGGGAGGGGAGGCCAGAACACTGAAGCTTTCTTT. It translates to CASSYGRGGQNTEAFF. This chain connects TRBV6-5 to TRBJ1-1; D possibly corresponds to TRBD1 (5 bases). The length of the CDR3 is 16 residues. Germline V gene sequence: CDR1 MNHEY, CDR2 SVGAGI. The ends were cut back, 2 bases at V and 1 base at J, with 14 bases in the middle.

The CDR3 nucleotides read TGTGCCAGCAGGCCCCCCGGGGTGAACACTGAAGCTTTCTTT. It codes for CASRPPGVNTEAFF. The chain uses TRBV6-5 and TRBJ1-1; D not certain. CDR1 is MNHEY and CDR2 is SVGAGI in the germline V gene. The V end lost 6 bases, the J end lost 0 bases, and 11 bases lay between the germline ends. The CDR3 extends over 14 amino acids.

The chain carries TRBV4-2 and TRBJ2-2; maybe TRBD2 (5 bases). Germline V gene data show CDR1 as LGHNA and CDR2 as YNFKEQ. V was cut by 0 bases and J by 0 bases, with 8 bases left in between. The CDR3 has 16 amino acids. This chain's CDR3 is CASSQETIANTGELFF. The CDR3 bases are TGTGCCAGCAGCCAAGAGACTATCGCGAACACCGGGGAGCTGTTTTTT.

The gene calls are TRBV28 and TRBJ1-6; TRBD1 matches at 7 bases. The CDR3 runs 15 residues. The trim removed 6 bases at V and 9 bases at J, leaving 11 bases unmatched. Germline loops: CDR1 MDHEN, CDR2 SYDVKM. The CDR3 nucleotides read TGTGCCAGCAGCGCACCGGGACAGTTGGGTTCACCCCTCCACTTT. Protein: CASSAPGQLGSPLHF.